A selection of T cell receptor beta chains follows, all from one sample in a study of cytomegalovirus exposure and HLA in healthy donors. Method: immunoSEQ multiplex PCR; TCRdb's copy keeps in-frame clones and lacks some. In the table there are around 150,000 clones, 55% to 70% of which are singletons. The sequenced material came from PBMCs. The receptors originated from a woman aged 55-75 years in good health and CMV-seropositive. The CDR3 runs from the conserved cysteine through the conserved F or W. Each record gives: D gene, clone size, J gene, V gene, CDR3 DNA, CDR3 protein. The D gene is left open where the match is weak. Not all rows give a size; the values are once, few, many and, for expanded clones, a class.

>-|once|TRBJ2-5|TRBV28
TGTGCCAGCAGTCCCCCACCGGGATTAGCCCAAAGAGGGCAAGAGACCCAGTACTTC
CASSPPPGLAQRGQETQYF
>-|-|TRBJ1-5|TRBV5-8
TGTGCCAGCACCTCAGAGGGTCTTAGCAATCAGCCCCAGCATTTT
CASTSEGLSNQPQHF
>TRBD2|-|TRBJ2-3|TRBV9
TGTGCCAGCAGCGTAGGACTAGCGGGAGCCCAAGATACGCAGTATTTT
CASSVGLAGAQDTQYF
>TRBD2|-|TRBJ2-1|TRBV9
TGTGCCAGCAGCGTAGCTAGCGGGAGGGCTTACAATGAGCAGTTCTTC
CASSVASGRAYNEQFF
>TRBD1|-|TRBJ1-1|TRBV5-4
TGTGCCAACAGCTTGGGGCAGGGGGCGCGAACTGAAGCTTTCTTT
CANSLGQGARTEAFF
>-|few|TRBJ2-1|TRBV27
TGTGCCAGCAGTTTATCGAAGCAGTCAGGGATGTTCTTC
CASSLSKQSGMFF
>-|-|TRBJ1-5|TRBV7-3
TGTGCCAGCAGCTTATGGCCGCCCCAGCATTTT
CASSLWPPQHF
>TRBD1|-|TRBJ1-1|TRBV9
TGTGCCAGCAGCCCAGGACAGGAAACTGAAGCTTTCTTT
CASSPGQETEAFF
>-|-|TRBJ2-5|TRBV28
TGTGCCAGTTGGGACACAGGGAAAGGGACCCAGTACTTC
CASWDTGKGTQYF
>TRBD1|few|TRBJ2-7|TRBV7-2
TGTGCCAGCAGCCCAATCGGGACAGTCTACGAGCAGTACTTC
CASSPIGTVYEQYF
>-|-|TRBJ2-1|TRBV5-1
TGCGCCAGCAGCGCCGGGGGTGAGCAGTTCTTC
CASSAGGEQFF